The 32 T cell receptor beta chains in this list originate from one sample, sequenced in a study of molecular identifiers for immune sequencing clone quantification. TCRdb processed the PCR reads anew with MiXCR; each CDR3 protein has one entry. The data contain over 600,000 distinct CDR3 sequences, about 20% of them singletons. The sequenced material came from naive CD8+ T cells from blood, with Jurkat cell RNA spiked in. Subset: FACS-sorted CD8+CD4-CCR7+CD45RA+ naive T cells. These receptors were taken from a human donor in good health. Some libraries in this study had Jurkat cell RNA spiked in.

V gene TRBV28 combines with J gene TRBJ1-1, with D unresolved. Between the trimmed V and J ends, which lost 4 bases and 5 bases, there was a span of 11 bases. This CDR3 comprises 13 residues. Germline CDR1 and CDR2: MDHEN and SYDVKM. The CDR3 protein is CASSSSSKTEAFF. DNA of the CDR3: TGTGCCAGCAGTTCCAGCAGCAAAACTGAAGCTTTCTTT.

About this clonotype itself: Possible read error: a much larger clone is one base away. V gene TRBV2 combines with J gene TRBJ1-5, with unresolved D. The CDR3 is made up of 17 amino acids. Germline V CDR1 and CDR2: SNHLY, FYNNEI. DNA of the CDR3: TGTGCCGGCAGTGAATTTTTGGACTTAACAAGCAATCAGCCCCAGCATTTT. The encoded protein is CAGSEFLDLTSNQPQHF.

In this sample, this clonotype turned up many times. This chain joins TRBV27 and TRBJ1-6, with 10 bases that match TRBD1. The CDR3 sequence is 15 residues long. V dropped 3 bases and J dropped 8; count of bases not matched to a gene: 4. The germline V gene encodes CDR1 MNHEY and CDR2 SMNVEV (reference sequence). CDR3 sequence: CASSLSTGGHSPLHF. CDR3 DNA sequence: TGTGCCAGCAGTTTGTCGACAGGGGGCCATTCACCCCTCCACTTT.

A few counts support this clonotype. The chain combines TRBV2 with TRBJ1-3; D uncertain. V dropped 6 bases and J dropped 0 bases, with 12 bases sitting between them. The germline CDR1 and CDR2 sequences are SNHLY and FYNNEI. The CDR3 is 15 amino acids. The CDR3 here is CASSTDGSSGNTIYF. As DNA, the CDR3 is TGTGCCAGCAGCACTGACGGGAGCTCTGGAAACACCATATATTTT.

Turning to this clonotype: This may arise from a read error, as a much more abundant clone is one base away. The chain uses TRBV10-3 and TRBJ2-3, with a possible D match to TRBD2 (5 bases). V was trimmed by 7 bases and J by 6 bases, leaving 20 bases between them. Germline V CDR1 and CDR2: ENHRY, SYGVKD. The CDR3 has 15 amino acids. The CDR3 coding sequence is TGTGCCATCAAAGGGAGCCGGGCTTTGGAGGATACGCAGTATTTT. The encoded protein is CAIKGSRALEDTQYF.

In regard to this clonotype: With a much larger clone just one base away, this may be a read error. The CDR3 nucleotides read TGTGCCAGCAGCGAGGGGACTAGCGGGGACACAGGTACGCAGTATTTT. This codes for CASSEGTSGDTGTQYF. The V and J genes are TRBV9 and TRBJ2-3; 13 positions match TRBD2. Germline CDR1 is SGDLS and CDR2 is YYNGEE. The CDR3 totals 16 residues.

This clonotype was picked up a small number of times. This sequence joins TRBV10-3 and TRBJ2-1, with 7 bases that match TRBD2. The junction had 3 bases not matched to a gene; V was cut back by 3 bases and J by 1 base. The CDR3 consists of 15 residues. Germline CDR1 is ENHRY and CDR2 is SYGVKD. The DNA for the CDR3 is TGTGCCATCAGTGACTCGGGAGGTTCCTACAATGAGCAGTTCTTC. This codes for CAISDSGGSYNEQFF.

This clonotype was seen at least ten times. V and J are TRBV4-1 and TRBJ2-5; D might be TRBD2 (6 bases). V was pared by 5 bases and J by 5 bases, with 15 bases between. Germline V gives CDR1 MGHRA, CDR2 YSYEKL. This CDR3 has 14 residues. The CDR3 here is CASSERLVGETQYF. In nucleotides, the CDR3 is TGCGCCAGCAGCGAACGACTAGTTGGTGAGACCCAGTACTTC.

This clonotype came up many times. CDR3 amino acids: CAWSPDGQETQYF. The CDR3 coding sequence is TGTGCCTGGAGTCCCGACGGACAAGAGACCCAGTACTTC. The chain recombines TRBV30 with TRBJ2-5; no reliable D call. Looked up from germline, CDR1 is GTSNPN and CDR2 is SVGIG (reference sequence). V shed 2 bases and J shed 2 bases, with 9 bases lying between them. CDR3 length equals 13 residues. The complete variable domain, with remaining parts taken from reference TRBV30 and TRBJ2-5, reads SQTIHQWPATLVQPVGSPLSLECTVEGTSNPNLYWYRQAAGRGLQLLFYSVGIGQISSEVPQNLSASRPQDRQFILSSKKLLLSDSGFYLCAWSPDGQETQYFGPGTRLLVL.

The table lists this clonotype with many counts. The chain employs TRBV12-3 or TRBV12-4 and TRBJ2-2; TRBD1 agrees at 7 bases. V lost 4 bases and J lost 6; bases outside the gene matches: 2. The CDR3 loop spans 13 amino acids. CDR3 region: CASSYRGSGELFF. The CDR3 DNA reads TGTGCCAGCAGTTACAGGGGCTCCGGGGAGCTGTTTTTT.

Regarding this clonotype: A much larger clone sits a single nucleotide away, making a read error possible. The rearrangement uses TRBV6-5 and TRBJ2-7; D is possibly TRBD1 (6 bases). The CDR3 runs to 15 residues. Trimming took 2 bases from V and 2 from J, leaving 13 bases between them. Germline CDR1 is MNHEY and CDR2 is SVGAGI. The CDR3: CASSYPSRGTYEQYF. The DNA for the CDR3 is TGTGCCAGCAGTTACCCTTCCAGGGGAACCTACGAGCAGTACTTC.

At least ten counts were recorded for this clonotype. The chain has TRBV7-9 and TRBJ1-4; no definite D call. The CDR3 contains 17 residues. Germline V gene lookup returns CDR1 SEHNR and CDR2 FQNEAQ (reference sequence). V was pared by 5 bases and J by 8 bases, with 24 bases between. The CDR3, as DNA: TGTGCCAGCAGCCCACCCCGCGGGTCCCCGGGAACAGAAAAACTGTTTTTT. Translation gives CASSPPRGSPGTEKLFF.

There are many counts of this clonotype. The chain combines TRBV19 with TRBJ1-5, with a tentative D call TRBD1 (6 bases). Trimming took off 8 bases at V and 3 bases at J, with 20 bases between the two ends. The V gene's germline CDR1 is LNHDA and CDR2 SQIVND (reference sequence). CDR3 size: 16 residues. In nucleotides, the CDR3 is TGTGCCAGTGGCCGGGGGGCGAGGGGTTTCAATCAGCCCCAGCATTTT. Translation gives CASGRGARGFNQPQHF. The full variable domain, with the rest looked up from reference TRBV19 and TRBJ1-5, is DGGITQSPKYLFRKEGQNVTLSCEQNLNHDAMYWYRQDPGQGLRLIYYSQIVNDFQKGDIAEGYSVSREKKESFPLTVTSAQKNPTAFYLCASGRGARGFNQPQHFGDGTRLSIL.

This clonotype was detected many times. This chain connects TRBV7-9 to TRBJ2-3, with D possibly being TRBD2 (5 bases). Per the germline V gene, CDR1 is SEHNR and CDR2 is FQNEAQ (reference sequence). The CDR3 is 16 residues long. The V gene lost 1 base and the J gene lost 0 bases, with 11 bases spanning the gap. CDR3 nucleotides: TGTGCCAGCAGCTTAGGACTATCCGTTAGCACAGATACGCAGTATTTT. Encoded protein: CASSLGLSVSTDTQYF.

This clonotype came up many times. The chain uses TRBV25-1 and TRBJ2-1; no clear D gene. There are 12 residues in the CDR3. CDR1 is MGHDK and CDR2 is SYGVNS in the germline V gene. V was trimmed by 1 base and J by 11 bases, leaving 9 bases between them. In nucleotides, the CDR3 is TGTGCCAGCAGTGAATTCAGGTCGAAGCAGTTCTTC. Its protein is CASSEFRSKQFF. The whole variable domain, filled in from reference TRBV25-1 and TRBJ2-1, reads EADIYQTPRYLVIGTGKKITLECSQTMGHDKMYWYQQDPGMELHLIHYSYGVNSTEKGDLSSESTVSRIRTEHFPLTLESARPSHTSQYLCASSEFRSKQFFGPGTRLTVL.

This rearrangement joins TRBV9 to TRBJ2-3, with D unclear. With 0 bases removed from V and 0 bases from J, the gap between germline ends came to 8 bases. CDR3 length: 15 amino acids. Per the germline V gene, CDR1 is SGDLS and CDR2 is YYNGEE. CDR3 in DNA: TGTGCCAGCAGCGTAGGTCTGGACAGCACAGATACGCAGTATTTT. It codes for CASSVGLDSTDTQYF.

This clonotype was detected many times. CDR3 in amino acids: CASSSSKGTGGWSNQPQHF. CDR3 nucleotides: TGCGCCAGCAGCTCCAGCAAAGGGACAGGGGGCTGGAGCAATCAGCCCCAGCATTTT. This chain uses TRBV5-1 with TRBJ1-5; TRBD1 aligns across 12 bases. Germline V CDR1 and CDR2: SGHRS, YFSETQ. Losses at the gene ends were 3 bases for V and 1 base for J; bases not matched to a gene: 11. The CDR3 extends over 19 amino acids.

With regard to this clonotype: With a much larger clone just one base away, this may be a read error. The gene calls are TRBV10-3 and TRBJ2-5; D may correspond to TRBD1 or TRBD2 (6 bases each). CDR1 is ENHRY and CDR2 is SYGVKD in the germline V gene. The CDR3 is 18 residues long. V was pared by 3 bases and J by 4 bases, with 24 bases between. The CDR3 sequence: CAISDGPGALAEGETQYF. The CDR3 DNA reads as TGTGCCATCAGTGACGGACCGGGGGCTTTGGCCGAAGGAGAGACCCAGTACTTC.

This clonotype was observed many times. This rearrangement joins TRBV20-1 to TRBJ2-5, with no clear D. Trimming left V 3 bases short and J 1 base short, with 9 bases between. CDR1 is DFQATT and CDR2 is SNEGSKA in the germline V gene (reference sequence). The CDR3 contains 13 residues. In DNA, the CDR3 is TGCAGTGCTAGGTGGCGCACCCAAGAGACCCAGTACTTC. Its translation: CSARWRTQETQYF.

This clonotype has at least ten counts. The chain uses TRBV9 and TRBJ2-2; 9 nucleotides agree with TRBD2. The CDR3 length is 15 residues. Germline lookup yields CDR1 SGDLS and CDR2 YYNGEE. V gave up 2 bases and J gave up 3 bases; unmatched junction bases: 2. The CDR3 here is CASSVSSGDTGELFF. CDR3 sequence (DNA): TGTGCCAGCAGCGTTTCTAGCGGGGACACCGGGGAGCTGTTTTTT.

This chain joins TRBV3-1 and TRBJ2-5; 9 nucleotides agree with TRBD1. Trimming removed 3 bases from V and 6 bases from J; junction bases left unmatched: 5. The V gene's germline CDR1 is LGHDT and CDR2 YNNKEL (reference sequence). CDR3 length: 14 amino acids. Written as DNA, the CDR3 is TGTGCCAGCAGCCAGACCGGGACAGGGCAGACCCAGTACTTC. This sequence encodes CASSQTGTGQTQYF.

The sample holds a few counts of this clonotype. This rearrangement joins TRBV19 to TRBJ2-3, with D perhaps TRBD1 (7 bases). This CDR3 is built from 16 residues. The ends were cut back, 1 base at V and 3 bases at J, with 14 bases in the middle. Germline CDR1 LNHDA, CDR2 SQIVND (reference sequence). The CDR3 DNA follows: TGTGCCAGTAGTATAGGGGGGGACAGACGAACAGATACGCAGTATTTT. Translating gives CASSIGGDRRTDTQYF.

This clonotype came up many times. CDR3: CATSTSGASTDTQYF. The CDR3 nucleotides read TGTGCCACCAGCACGAGCGGGGCTAGCACAGATACGCAGTATTTT. This chain links TRBV15 with TRBJ2-3; 7 nucleotides agree with TRBD2. The CDR3 has 15 amino acids. From germline, CDR1 is LNHNV and CDR2 YYDKDF (reference sequence). V lost 4 bases, J lost 0 bases, and 4 bases stayed unmatched.

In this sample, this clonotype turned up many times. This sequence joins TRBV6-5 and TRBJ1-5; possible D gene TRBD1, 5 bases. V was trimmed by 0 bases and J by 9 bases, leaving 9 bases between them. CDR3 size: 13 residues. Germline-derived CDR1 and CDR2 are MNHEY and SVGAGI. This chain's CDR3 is CASSYSGDPPQHF. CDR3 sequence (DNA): TGTGCCAGCAGTTACTCGGGGGATCCGCCCCAGCATTTT.

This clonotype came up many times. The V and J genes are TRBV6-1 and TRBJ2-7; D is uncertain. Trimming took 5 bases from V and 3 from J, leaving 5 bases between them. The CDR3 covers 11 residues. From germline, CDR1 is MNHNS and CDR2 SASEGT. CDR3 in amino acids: CASSYIYEQYF. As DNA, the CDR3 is TGTGCCAGCAGTTACATCTACGAGCAGTACTTC.

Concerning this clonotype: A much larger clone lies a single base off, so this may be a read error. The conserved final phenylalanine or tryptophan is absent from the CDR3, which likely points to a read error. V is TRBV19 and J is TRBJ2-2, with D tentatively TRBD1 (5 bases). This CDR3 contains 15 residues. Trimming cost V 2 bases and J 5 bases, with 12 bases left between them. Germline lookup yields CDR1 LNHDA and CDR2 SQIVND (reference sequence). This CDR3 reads CASSINPGRTGELFL. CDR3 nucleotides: TGTGCCAGTAGTATAAATCCAGGGCGGACCGGGGAGCTGTTTCTT.

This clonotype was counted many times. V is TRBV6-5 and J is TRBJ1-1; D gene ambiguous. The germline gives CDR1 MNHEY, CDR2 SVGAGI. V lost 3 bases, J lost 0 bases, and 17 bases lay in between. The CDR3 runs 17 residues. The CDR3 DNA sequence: TGTGCCAGCAGTTATTCGTCACCGCCGTTACTGAACACTGAAGCTTTCTTT. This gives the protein CASSYSSPPLLNTEAFF.

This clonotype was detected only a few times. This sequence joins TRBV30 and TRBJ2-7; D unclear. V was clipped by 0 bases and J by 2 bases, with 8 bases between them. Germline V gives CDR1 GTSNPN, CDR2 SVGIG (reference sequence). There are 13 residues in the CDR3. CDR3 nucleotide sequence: TGTGCCTGGAGTGTCTACTCCACCTACGAGCAGTACTTC. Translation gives CAWSVYSTYEQYF.

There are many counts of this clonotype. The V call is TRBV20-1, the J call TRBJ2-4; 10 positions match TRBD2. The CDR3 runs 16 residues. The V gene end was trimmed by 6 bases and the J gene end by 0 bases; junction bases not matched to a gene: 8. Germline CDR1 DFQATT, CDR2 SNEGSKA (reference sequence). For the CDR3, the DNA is TGCAGTGCCGGGACTAGCGATATAATAGCCAAAAACATTCAGTACTTC. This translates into CSAGTSDIIAKNIQYF.

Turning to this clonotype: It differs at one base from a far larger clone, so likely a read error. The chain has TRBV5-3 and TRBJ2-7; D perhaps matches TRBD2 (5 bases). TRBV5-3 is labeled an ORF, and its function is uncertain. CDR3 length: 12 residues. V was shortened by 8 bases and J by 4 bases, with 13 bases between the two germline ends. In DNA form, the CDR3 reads TGTGCCAGCGGCCTGACTACTTACGAGCAGTACTTC. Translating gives CASGLTTYEQYF.

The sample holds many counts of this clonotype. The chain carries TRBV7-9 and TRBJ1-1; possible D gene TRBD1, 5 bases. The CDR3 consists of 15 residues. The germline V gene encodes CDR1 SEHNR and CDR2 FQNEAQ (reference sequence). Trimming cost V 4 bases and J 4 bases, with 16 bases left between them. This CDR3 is CASSSPDGASTEAFF. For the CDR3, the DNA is TGTGCCAGCAGCTCCCCGGACGGGGCGAGCACTGAAGCTTTCTTT. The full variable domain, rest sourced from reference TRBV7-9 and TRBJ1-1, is DTGVSQNPRHKITKRGQNVTFRCDPISEHNRLYWYRQTLGQGPEFLTYFQNEAQLEKSRLLSDRFSAERPKGSFSTLEIQRTEQGDSAMYLCASSSPDGASTEAFFGQGTRLTVV.

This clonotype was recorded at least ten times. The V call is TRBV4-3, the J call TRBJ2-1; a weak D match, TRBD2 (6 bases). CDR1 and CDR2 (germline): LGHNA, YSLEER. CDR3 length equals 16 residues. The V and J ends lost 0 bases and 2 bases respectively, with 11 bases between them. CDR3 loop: CASSQEVLAPYNEQFF. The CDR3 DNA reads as TGCGCCAGCAGCCAAGAAGTACTAGCCCCCTACAATGAGCAGTTCTTC.